This TCR beta chain was sequenced in a study of Graves' ophthalmopathy and Graves' hyperthyroidism. Turning to the study itself: Being free of ophthalmopathy for 18 months of follow-up defined stable hyperthyroidism.

Per the germline V gene, CDR1 is SQVTM and CDR2 is ANQGSEA. V lost 8 bases, J lost 0 bases, and 3 bases stayed unmatched. This CDR3 spans 13 amino acids. Study-level results: Blood repertoires reportedly contained most expanded thyroid clonotypes above 0.001 frequency.

The sequenced template was RNA, covering the TCR beta CDR3 region. Following a first-round RT-PCR that used HTBI primers, a second-round multiplex PCR was carried out. TCRdb reprocessed the multiplex PCR reads with MiXCR, giving one entry per CDR3 protein. The sample shows over a million distinct CDR3 sequences, around a third of them seen only once. Of note for this clonotype: The antigen remains unidentified.

The sequenced sample consisted of peripheral blood or thyroid tissue (not recorded which). The rearrangement uses TRBV29-1 and TRBJ1-5; TRBD1 matches 8 bases. The source is an adult man with Graves' hyperthyroidism. In DNA form, the CDR3 reads TGCAGCACTGGACAGGGTAGCAATCAGCCCCAGCATTTT. As protein: CSTGQGSNQPQHF.